This TCR beta chain was captured in a study of identifying expanded T cells in peripheral blood. Study-wide results and caveats: Across healthy donors, higher total template counts meant significantly greater approximately two-week count variance.

Repertoires were generated with immunoSEQ multiplex PCR, while TCRdb's copy carries only in-frame clones and drops some. The sample holds 120,000 or so clones, around four fifths seen once. About this clone itself: Its antigen is as yet unknown.

Between the trimmed V and J ends, which lost 4 bases and 3 bases, there was a span of 10 bases. There are 13 residues in the CDR3. CDR1 is MNHEY and CDR2 is SVGAGI in the germline V gene. The J gene is TRBJ2-7, the V gene TRBV6-5; D is ambiguous. The sample taken for sequencing was blood. The source of this sequence is a person between 18 and 69 years old in good health. CDR3 protein: CASSSQGGYEQYF. The CDR3 nucleotides read TGTGCCAGCAGTTCCCAAGGTGGCTACGAGCAGTACTTC.